This T cell receptor (beta chain) was identified during a study of blood T cell repertoires in COVID-19. Assay used: immunoSEQ multiplex PCR; TCRdb lists only in-frame clones, some missing. The sample holds 250,000 to 350,000 clones; approximately 86% are singletons and the top ten take roughly 13%. Patients in Seattle were enrolled during active infection, then followed longitudinally. This sequence originates from a woman in her seventies with COVID-19, enrolled during active disease. The sample was peripheral blood.

CDR3 nucleotides: TGTGCCTGGAGTCCAGGGAGGACTGAAGCTTTCTTT. Protein: CAWSPGRTEAFF. The rearrangement uses TRBV30 and TRBJ1-1; TRBD1 is a possible D gene (5 bases). The CDR3 length is 12 residues. Trimming pared 2 bases from V and 5 bases from J, leaving 9 bases between. The germline V gene has CDR1 GTSNPN and CDR2 SVGIG (reference sequence).